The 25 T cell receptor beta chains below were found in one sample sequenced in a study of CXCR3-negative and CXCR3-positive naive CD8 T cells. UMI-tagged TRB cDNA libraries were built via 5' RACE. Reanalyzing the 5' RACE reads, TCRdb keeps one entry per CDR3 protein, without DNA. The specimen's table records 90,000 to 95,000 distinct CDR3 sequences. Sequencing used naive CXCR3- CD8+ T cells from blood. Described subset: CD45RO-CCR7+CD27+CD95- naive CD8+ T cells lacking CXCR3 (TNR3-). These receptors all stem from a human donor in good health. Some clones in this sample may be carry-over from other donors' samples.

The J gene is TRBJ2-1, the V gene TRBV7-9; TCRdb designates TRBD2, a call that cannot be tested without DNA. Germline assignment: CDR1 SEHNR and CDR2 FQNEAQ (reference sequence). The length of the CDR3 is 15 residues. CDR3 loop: CASSLSGAPYNEQFF.

The CDR3 here is CASSGAWNEQFF. The J gene is TRBJ2-1, the V gene TRBV9; TCRdb's D call, TRBD1, is unchecked because there is no DNA. The CDR3 loop spans 12 amino acids. Germline CDR1 is SGDLS and CDR2 is YYNGEE.

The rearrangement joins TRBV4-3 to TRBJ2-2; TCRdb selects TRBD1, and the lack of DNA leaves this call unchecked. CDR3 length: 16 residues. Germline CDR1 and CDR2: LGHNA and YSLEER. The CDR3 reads CASSLGQGIGTGELFF.

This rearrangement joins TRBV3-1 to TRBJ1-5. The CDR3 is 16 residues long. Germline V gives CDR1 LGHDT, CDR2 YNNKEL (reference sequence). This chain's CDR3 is CASSQGGGYSNQPQHF.

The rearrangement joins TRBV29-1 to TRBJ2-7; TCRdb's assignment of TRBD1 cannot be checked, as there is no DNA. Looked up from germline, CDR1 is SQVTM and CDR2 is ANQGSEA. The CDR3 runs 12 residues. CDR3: CSVEGQGYEQYF.

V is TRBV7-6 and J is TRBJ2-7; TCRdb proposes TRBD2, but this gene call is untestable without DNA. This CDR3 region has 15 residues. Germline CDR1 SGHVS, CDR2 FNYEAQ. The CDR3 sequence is CASSGTSGGSYEQYF.

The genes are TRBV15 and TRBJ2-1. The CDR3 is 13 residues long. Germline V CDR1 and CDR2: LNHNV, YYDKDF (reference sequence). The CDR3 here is CATSRGLGDEQFF.

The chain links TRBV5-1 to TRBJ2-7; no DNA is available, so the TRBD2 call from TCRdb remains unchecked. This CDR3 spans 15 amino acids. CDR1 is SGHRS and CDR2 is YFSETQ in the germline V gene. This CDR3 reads CASSSPGHLLGEQYF.

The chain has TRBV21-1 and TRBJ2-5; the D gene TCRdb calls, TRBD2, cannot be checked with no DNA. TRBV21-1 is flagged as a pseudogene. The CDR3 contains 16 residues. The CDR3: CASSKGGGLAVETQYF.

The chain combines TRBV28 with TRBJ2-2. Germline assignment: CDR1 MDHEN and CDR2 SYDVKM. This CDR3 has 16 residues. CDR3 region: CASSFGSLDYTGELFF.

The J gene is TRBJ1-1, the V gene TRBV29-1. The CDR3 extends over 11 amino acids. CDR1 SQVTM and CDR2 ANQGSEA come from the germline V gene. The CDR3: CSVEINTEAFF.

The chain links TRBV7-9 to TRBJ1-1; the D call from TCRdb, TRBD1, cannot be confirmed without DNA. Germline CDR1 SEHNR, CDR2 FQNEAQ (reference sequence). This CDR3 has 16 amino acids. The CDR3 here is CASSIAPGGRGTEAFF. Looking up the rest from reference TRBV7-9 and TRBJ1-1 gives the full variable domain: DTGVSQNPRHKITKRGQNVTFRCDPISEHNRLYWYRQTLGQGPEFLTYFQNEAQLEKSRLLSDRFSAERPKGSFSTLEIQRTEQGDSAMYLCASSIAPGGRGTEAFFGQGTRLTVV.

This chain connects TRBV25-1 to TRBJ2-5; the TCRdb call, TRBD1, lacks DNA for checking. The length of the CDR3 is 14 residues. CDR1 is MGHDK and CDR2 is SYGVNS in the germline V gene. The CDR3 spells CASSEYLGAETQYF.

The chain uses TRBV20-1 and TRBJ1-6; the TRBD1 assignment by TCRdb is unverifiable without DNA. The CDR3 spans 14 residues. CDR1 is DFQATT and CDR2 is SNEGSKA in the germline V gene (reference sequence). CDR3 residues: CSAFVRGENSPLHF.

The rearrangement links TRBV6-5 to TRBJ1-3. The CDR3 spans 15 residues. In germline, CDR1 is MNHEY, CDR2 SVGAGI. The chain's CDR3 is CASTAWPHSGNTIYF.

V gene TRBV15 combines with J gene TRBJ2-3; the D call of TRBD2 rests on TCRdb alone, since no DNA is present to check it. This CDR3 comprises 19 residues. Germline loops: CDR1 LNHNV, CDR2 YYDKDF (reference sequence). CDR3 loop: CATSRDRTGLAGYSDTQYF.

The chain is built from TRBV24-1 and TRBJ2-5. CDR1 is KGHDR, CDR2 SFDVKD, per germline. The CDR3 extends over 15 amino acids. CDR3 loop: CATSDFGSFQETQYF.

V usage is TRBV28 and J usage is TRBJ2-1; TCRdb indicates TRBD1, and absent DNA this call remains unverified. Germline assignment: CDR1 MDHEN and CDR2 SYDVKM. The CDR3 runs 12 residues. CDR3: CASSWTGREQFF.

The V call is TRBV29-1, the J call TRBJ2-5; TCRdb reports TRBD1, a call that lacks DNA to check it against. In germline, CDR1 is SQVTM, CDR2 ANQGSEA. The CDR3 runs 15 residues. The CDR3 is CSVEGGQKLQETQYF.

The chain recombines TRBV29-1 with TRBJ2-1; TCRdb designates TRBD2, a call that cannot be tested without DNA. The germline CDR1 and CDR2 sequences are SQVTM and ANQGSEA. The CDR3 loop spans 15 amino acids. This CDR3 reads CSVDALAEGGDEQFF.

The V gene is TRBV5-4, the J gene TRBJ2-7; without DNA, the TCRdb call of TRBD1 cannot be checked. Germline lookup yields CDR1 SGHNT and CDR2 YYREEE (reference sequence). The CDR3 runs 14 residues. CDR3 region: CASSSTVGDSEQYF.

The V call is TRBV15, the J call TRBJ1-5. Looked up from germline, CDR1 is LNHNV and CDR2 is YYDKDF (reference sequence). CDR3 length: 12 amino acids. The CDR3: CATSTDNQPQHF.

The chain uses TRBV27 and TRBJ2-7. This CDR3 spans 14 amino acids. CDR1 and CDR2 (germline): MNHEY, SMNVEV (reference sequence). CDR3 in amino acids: CASSRLATHYEQYF.

The CDR3 protein is CASSGRKTDTQYF. This chain connects TRBV6-5 to TRBJ2-3. This CDR3 has 13 amino acids. CDR1 MNHEY and CDR2 SVGAGI come from the germline V gene.

The CDR3 here is CASSFFFGGNTGELFF. The chain joins TRBV28 to TRBJ2-2; TCRdb lists TRBD1, though no DNA is available to test this call. CDR3 size: 16 residues. CDR1 is MDHEN, CDR2 SYDVKM, per germline. Filled out from reference TRBV28 and TRBJ2-2, the complete variable domain reads DVKVTQSSRYLVKRTGEKVFLECVQDMDHENMFWYRQDPGLGLRLIYFSYDVKMKEKGDIPEGYSVSREKKERFSLILESASTNQTSMYLCASSFFFGGNTGELFFGEGSRLTVL.